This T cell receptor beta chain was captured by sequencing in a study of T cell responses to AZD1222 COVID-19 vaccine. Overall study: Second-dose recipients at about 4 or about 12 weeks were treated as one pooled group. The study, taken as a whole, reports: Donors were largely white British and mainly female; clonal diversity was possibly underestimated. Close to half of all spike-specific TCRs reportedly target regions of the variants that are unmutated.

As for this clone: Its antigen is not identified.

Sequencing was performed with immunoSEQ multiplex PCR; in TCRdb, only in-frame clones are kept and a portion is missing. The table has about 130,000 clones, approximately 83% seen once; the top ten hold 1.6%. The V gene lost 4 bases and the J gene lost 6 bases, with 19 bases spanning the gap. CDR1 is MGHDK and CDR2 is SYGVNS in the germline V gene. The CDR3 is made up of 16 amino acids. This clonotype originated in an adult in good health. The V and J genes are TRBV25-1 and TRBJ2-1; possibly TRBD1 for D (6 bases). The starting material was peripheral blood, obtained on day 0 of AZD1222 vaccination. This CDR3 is CASSAAGTPRFNEQFF. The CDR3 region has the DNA TGTGCCAGCAGTGCCGCCGGGACACCTCGGTTCAATGAGCAGTTCTTC.